The 25 T cell receptor beta chains below were found in one sample sequenced in a study of blood T cell repertoires in COVID-19. Profiling relied on immunoSEQ multiplex PCR, and the TCRdb table lists in-frame clones only, not all of them. The profile shows 200,000 to 300,000 clones, approximately 88% of them singletons. What was sequenced was PBMCs or T cells enriched from blood (not recorded which). The source of these receptors is a woman aged 40 to 50 with acute COVID-19.

This chain joins TRBV9 and TRBJ2-1; D is possibly TRBD1 (5 bases). The germline gives CDR1 SGDLS, CDR2 YYNGEE. CDR3 length: 14 amino acids. Trimming pared 4 bases from V and 8 bases from J, leaving 16 bases between. CDR3 loop: CASSFPAQGDEQFF. As DNA, the CDR3 is TGTGCCAGCAGCTTCCCCGCTCAGGGCGATGAGCAGTTCTTC.

The V gene is TRBV19, the J gene TRBJ1-5; 8 bases match TRBD1. Germline V CDR1 and CDR2: LNHDA, SQIVND (reference sequence). This CDR3 is built from 14 residues. After removal of 5 bases from V and 6 bases from J, the junction contained 6 bases not matched to a gene. The CDR3 protein is CASSLQGGTQPQHF. The DNA for the CDR3 is TGTGCCAGTAGTCTACAGGGGGGTACTCAGCCCCAGCATTTT. Variable domain in full (rest from reference TRBV19 and TRBJ1-5): DGGITQSPKYLFRKEGQNVTLSCEQNLNHDAMYWYRQDPGQGLRLIYYSQIVNDFQKGDIAEGYSVSREKKESFPLTVTSAQKNPTAFYLCASSLQGGTQPQHFGDGTRLSIL.

The gene calls are TRBV11-2 and TRBJ2-1; D not resolved. Trimming took 1 base from V and 5 from J, leaving 15 bases between them. The CDR3 sequence is 16 residues long. CDR1 is SGHAT and CDR2 is FQNNGV in the germline V gene. CDR3 amino acids: CASSLGVSDTHNEQFF. The CDR3 DNA reads TGTGCCAGCAGCTTAGGAGTTTCAGACACACACAATGAGCAGTTCTTC. Variable domain in full (rest from reference TRBV11-2 and TRBJ2-1): EAGVAQSPRYKIIEKRQSVAFWCNPISGHATLYWYQQILGQGPKLLIQFQNNGVVDDSQLPKDRFSAERLKGVDSTLKIQPAKLEDSAVYLCASSLGVSDTHNEQFFGPGTRLTVL.

The chain recombines TRBV6-5 with TRBJ1-6, with 8 bases fitting TRBD1. This CDR3 has 15 amino acids. Trimming cost V 6 bases and J 7 bases; bases outside gene matches: 8. CDR1 and CDR2 from the germline V gene are MNHEY and SVGAGI. CDR3 amino acids: CASSRGQVLNSPLHF. The CDR3 nucleotides are TGTGCCAGCAGCCGGGGACAGGTGCTCAATTCACCCCTCCACTTT.

V and J are TRBV30 and TRBJ1-1, with 7 bases lining up with TRBD1. Trimming removed 5 bases from V and 2 bases from J; junction bases left unmatched: 5. Germline CDR1 and CDR2: GTSNPN and SVGIG (reference sequence). CDR3 size: 13 residues. CDR3 protein: CAWGRDRNTEAFF. The CDR3 nucleotides are TGTGCCTGGGGCCGGGACAGAAACACTGAAGCTTTCTTT.

The chain joins TRBV4-3 to TRBJ1-2; no clear D gene. The CDR3 is made up of 18 amino acids. Trimming took off 0 bases at V and 0 bases at J, with 17 bases between the two ends. Germline assignment: CDR1 LGHNA and CDR2 YSLEER. The CDR3 DNA sequence: TGCGCCAGCAGCCAAGATCTGGCCAGTGGGAGAGCTAACTATGGCTACACCTTC. It translates to CASSQDLASGRANYGYTF.

The V call is TRBV19, the J call TRBJ1-1; D is perhaps TRBD1 (5 bases). Trimming cost V 5 bases and J 1 base, with 14 bases left between them. The CDR3 extends over 15 amino acids. Looked up from germline, CDR1 is LNHDA and CDR2 is SQIVND (reference sequence). The CDR3 here is CASSLLQGANTEAFF. The CDR3 DNA follows: TGTGCCAGTAGTCTCCTGCAGGGCGCGAACACTGAAGCTTTCTTT.

The chain is built from TRBV24-1 and TRBJ2-2; 10 nucleotides agree with TRBD1. The CDR3 extends over 17 amino acids. Germline CDR1 and CDR2: KGHDR and SFDVKD. V trimming: 4 bases; J trimming: 3 bases; junction bases outside the gene matches: 7. CDR3 DNA: TGTGCCACCAGTGACCCAGGGGACAGGGGATACACCGGGGAGCTGTTTTTT. This codes for CATSDPGDRGYTGELFF.

The rearrangement links TRBV19 to TRBJ2-6; tentatively, D is TRBD1 (5 bases). Germline CDR1 LNHDA, CDR2 SQIVND (reference sequence). The germline V and J ends were trimmed by 3 bases and 2 bases, with 11 bases remaining between them. This CDR3 is 16 amino acids long. The CDR3 bases are TGTGCCAGTAGTATCCCAAGGGGCGCTGGGGCCAACGTCCTGACTTTC. This codes for CASSIPRGAGANVLTF.

The rearrangement uses TRBV19 and TRBJ1-5, with TRBD1 identical over 7 bases. V lost 6 bases and J lost 5; bases outside the gene matches: 4. Germline values: CDR1 LNHDA, CDR2 SQIVND (reference sequence). CDR3 size: 13 residues. The CDR3 DNA is TGTGCCAGTAGCGACAGGGCGGATCAGCCCCAGCATTTT. Its protein is CASSDRADQPQHF.

The rearrangement links TRBV7-9 to TRBJ2-3; 7 bases fit TRBD1. V lost 1 base to trimming and J lost 3 bases; unmatched junction nucleotides: 10. The CDR3 is made up of 17 amino acids. Germline lookup yields CDR1 SEHNR and CDR2 FQNEAQ (reference sequence). CDR3 coding DNA: TGTGCCAGCAGCTTAGATCTCAGCAGGGGGAGAACAGATACGCAGTATTTT. It yields the protein CASSLDLSRGRTDTQYF.

The chain has TRBV29-1 and TRBJ1-2, with D hard to call. V was clipped by 0 bases and J by 5 bases, with 10 bases between them. Germline lookup yields CDR1 SQVTM and CDR2 ANQGSEA. CDR3 length equals 13 residues. The CDR3 coding sequence is TGCAGCGTTGAAGAGGGTCCAGGATATGGCTACACCTTC. Translating it yields CSVEEGPGYGYTF. The full variable domain, rest sourced from reference TRBV29-1 and TRBJ1-2, is SAVISQKPSRDICQRGTSLTIQCQVDSQVTMMFWYRQQPGQSLTLIATANQGSEATYESGFVIDKFPISRPNLTFSTLTVSNMSPEDSSIYLCSVEEGPGYGYTFGSGTRLTVV.

This chain uses TRBV5-1 with TRBJ1-3, with D unresolved. The length of the CDR3 is 18 residues. Trimming left V 0 bases short and J 1 base short, with 17 bases between. The germline V gene encodes CDR1 SGHRS and CDR2 YFSETQ. CDR3 residues: CASSLVRLGEGSGNTIYF. DNA of the CDR3: TGCGCCAGCAGCTTGGTCCGGCTTGGAGAGGGTTCTGGAAACACCATATATTTT.

The chain joins TRBV27 to TRBJ2-1; TRBD2 aligns across 14 bases. The CDR3 contains 16 residues. Germline lookup yields CDR1 MNHEY and CDR2 SMNVEV (reference sequence). J gave up 6 bases and V 7 bases, and 8 bases lay outside the gene matches. The CDR3 coding sequence is TGTGCCAGCACCCCGGTAGGGACTAGCGGGGGCAATGAGCAGTTCTTC. Translation: CASTPVGTSGGNEQFF.

V gene TRBV7-2 combines with J gene TRBJ2-5; no clear D gene. V dropped 3 bases and J dropped 1 base, with 12 bases sitting between them. Germline V gene data show CDR1 as SGHTA and CDR2 as FQGNSA. CDR3 size: 15 residues. CDR3 protein: CASSFGPNRQETQYF. CDR3 nucleotide sequence: TGTGCCAGCAGCTTTGGCCCCAACCGCCAAGAGACCCAGTACTTC.

CDR3 residues: CASRTGGAGRWEQFF. CDR3 bases: TGTGCCAGCAGGACAGGGGGCGCGGGTCGATGGGAGCAGTTCTTC. The rearrangement joins TRBV2 to TRBJ2-1; 10 nucleotides line up with TRBD1. Germline V gene lookup returns CDR1 SNHLY and CDR2 FYNNEI. With 6 bases clipped from V and 10 bases from J, the junction kept 12 bases outside the gene matches. The CDR3 sequence is 15 residues long.

The rearrangement uses TRBV10-1 and TRBJ2-7, with 7 bases that match TRBD1. The ends lost 6 bases at V and 2 bases at J; junction bases unmatched: 4. The CDR3 extends over 13 amino acids. CDR1 and CDR2 (germline): WNHNN, SYGVQD (reference sequence). The CDR3 DNA reads as TGCGCCAGCAGAAGGGACAGCACCTACGAGCAGTACTTC. Translated, it gives CASRRDSTYEQYF.

The chain has TRBV24-1 and TRBJ2-3; 12 bases match TRBD2. The V and J ends lost 2 bases and 7 bases, in that order; junction bases with no gene match: 9. This CDR3 comprises 17 residues. CDR1 and CDR2 (germline): KGHDR, SFDVKD. CDR3 sequence: CATSDSRLAGARYTQYF. In nucleotides, the CDR3 is TGTGCCACCAGTGATTCTAGACTAGCGGGGGCTCGATATACGCAGTATTTT.

This chain connects TRBV7-2 to TRBJ1-2; 8 positions match TRBD1. V lost 0 bases to trimming and J lost 6 bases; unmatched junction nucleotides: 6. The CDR3 spans 15 residues. CDR1 is SGHTA and CDR2 is FQGNSA in the germline V gene. DNA of the CDR3: TGTGCCAGCAGCTTAGCCCGGCAGGGGGCGCATGGCTACACCTTC. Its protein is CASSLARQGAHGYTF.

The CDR3 is CASSLATGGQTGELFF. CDR3 nucleotides: TGCGCCAGCAGCTTGGCGACGGGGGGTCAAACCGGGGAGCTGTTTTTT. V gene TRBV5-1 combines with J gene TRBJ2-2, with 7 bases matching TRBD2. Germline V lookup: CDR1 SGHRS, CDR2 YFSETQ. This CDR3 has 16 amino acids. The junction had 7 bases not matched to a gene; V was cut back by 0 bases and J by 5 bases.

V gene TRBV29-1 combines with J gene TRBJ2-5; D ambiguous. Trimming took off 6 bases at V and 4 bases at J, with 9 bases between the two ends. Germline-derived CDR1 and CDR2 are SQVTM and ANQGSEA. The CDR3 is made up of 11 amino acids. CDR3 loop: CSVKLTETQYF. The CDR3 DNA sequence: TGCAGCGTCAAGCTAACAGAGACCCAGTACTTC.

In this sample, this clone turned up once. The rearrangement joins TRBV10-3 to TRBJ2-1, with 12 bases matching TRBD2. The CDR3 totals 14 residues. The germline V gene encodes CDR1 ENHRY and CDR2 SYGVKD. J was trimmed by 5 bases and V by 4 bases; bases with no gene match: 0. The CDR3 spells CAISGLAGDNEQFF. The CDR3 bases are TGTGCCATCAGTGGACTAGCGGGAGACAATGAGCAGTTCTTC.

The rearrangement uses TRBV24-1 and TRBJ2-2; D not resolved. The V end was cut by 12 bases, the J end by 2 bases, with 12 bases between. The germline V gene has CDR1 KGHDR and CDR2 SFDVKD. The CDR3 consists of 13 residues. The CDR3 region has the DNA TGTGCCTCCTCGACACCCAACACCGGGGAGCTGTTTTTT. This codes for CASSTPNTGELFF.

CDR3 coding DNA: TGTGCCAGCAGCGTAGTGGGGCGGGAGCAGTTCTTC. Residues: CASSVVGREQFF. The chain is built from TRBV9 and TRBJ2-1, with TRBD1 as a possible D gene (5 bases). The V gene's germline CDR1 is SGDLS and CDR2 YYNGEE. The CDR3 totals 12 residues. Trimming took off 0 bases at V and 10 bases at J, with 8 bases between the two ends. Combining the CDR3 with reference TRBV9 and TRBJ2-1 gives the whole variable domain DSGVTQTPKHLITATGQRVTLRCSPRSGDLSVYWYQQSLDQGLQFLIQYYNGEERAKGNILERFSAQQFPDLHSELNLSSLELGDSALYFCASSVVGREQFFGPGTRLTVL.

The chain carries TRBV15 and TRBJ2-7; D perhaps matches TRBD2 (6 bases). The CDR3 totals 15 residues. CDR1 and CDR2 from the germline V gene are LNHNV and YYDKDF (reference sequence). The V end lost 5 bases, the J end lost 3 bases, and 17 bases lay between the germline ends. The CDR3 protein is CATSREGGGDYEQYF. CDR3 nucleotide sequence: TGTGCCACCAGCCGCGAGGGCGGAGGGGACTACGAGCAGTACTTC.